This TCR beta chain stems from a study of identical twins. Between the trimmed V and J ends, which lost 7 bases and 6 bases, there was a span of 15 bases. There are 14 residues in the CDR3. Per germline, CDR1 SGHTA and CDR2 FQGNSA. The sample holds a few counts of this clonotype. TCRdb recomputed calls from the 5' RACE reads with MiXCR, one row per CDR3 protein. The data hold about 790,000 distinct CDR3 sequences, with roughly 20% observed a single time. This sample also appeared in a second study, on T cells expressing NK-cell markers. As that study records: It was from sorted CD3+CD56+NKG2C+, CD3+CD56+NKG2C- and CD3+CD56-NKG2C+ T cells that TCR beta repertoires came. The eight sequenced donors comprised seven who were HCMV-seropositive and one who was seronegative. In five or six donors, dominant CD3+CD56+NKG2C+ clonotypes ranked among the top 10 CD8+ clonotypes.

V is TRBV7-2 and J is TRBJ2-2; a possible D gene is TRBD2 (6 bases). The receptor's source is a woman aged 18-35 years in good health. Specimen: PBMCs. The CDR3 DNA reads TGTGCCAGCACTCCACACACGGGAGCCGGGGAGCTGTTTTTT. Residues: CASTPHTGAGELFF.